The rows below give T cell receptor beta chains drawn from one sample of a study of T cells of healthy individuals. TCRdb reprocessed the 5' RACE reads with MiXCR, giving one entry per CDR3 protein. The sample includes about 100,000 distinct CDR3 sequences, about 16% of them seen just once. Receptors were obtained from a human donor in good health. Each CDR3 is given with its conserved first and last residue. The order of the fields is D gene, V gene, J gene, clone size, CDR3 protein, CDR3 DNA. The D gene is left open where the match is weak. Rows give clone size only sometimes, using once, few, many, or a class for an expanded clone.

>-|TRBV27|TRBJ2-1|-
CASSRDGEYNEQFF
TGTGCCAGCAGTAGGGACGGGGAGTACAATGAGCAGTTCTTC
>-|TRBV28|TRBJ2-1|-
CASSFGRISRNEQFF
TGTGCCAGCAGTTTCGGTCGGATTAGCCGCAATGAGCAGTTCTTC
>-|TRBV10-3|TRBJ2-3|few
CAISEGRKDTQYF
TGTGCCATCAGTGAAGGTCGGAAAGATACGCAGTATTTT
>TRBD1|TRBV7-2|TRBJ1-2|-
CASSAHRGSGYTF
TGTGCCAGCAGCGCGCACAGGGGGTCTGGCTACACCTTC
>-|TRBV20-1|TRBJ1-6|-
CSAGRGRANSPLHF
TGCAGTGCTGGGCGGGGGCGCGCAAATTCACCCCTCCACTTT
>TRBD2|TRBV10-3|TRBJ2-7|few
CAISDGEGEQYF
TGTGCCATCAGTGATGGGGAGGGCGAGCAGTACTTC
>TRBD1|TRBV27|TRBJ2-1|-
CASRPTGGSYNEQFF
TGTGCCAGCAGACCGACAGGGGGCTCCTACAATGAGCAGTTCTTC
>TRBD2|TRBV2|TRBJ2-7|many
CASIRLAGGEQYF
TGTGCCAGCATAAGGCTAGCGGGAGGCGAGCAGTACTTC
>-|TRBV9|TRBJ2-4|-
CASSVEWGMGNIQYF
TGTGCCAGCAGCGTAGAATGGGGGATGGGAAACATTCAGTACTTC
>-|TRBV7-2|TRBJ2-2|-
CASSSGPGGVAGELFF
TGTGCCAGCAGCAGCGGGCCTGGGGGCGTGGCCGGGGAGCTGTTTTTT
>TRBD2|TRBV20-1|TRBJ2-3|-
CSASAPGGPSTDTQYF
TGCAGTGCTAGCGCCCCGGGGGGACCTAGCACAGATACGCAGTATTTT
>-|TRBV14|TRBJ2-7|many
CASSPNLRTVRQSPGFHEQYF
TGTGCCAGCAGCCCGAACCTGCGGACGGTCCGACAAAGCCCCGGTTTCCACGAGCAGTACTTC
>-|TRBV7-3|TRBJ2-2|-
CASSKKRGTGELFF
TGTGCCAGCAGCAAAAAAAGGGGCACCGGGGAGCTGTTTTTT
>-|TRBV7-9|TRBJ2-3|-
CASSLGRRGGSTDTQYF
TGTGCCAGCAGCTTAGGGCGGAGGGGAGGAAGCACAGATACGCAGTATTTT
>-|TRBV5-1|TRBJ2-1|-
CASSPSVREQFF
TGCGCCAGCAGCCCCTCGGTACGAGAGCAGTTCTTC
>-|TRBV28|TRBJ2-5|few
CASSLHIETQYF
TGTGCCAGCAGTTTACATATCGAGACCCAGTACTTC
>TRBD1|TRBV19|TRBJ2-1|many
CASSWTGWNEQFF
TGTGCCAGTAGTTGGACAGGGTGGAATGAGCAGTTCTTC
>-|TRBV20-1|TRBJ2-1|many
CSARITGVTYNEQFF
TGCAGTGCTAGAATAACGGGGGTCACCTACAATGAGCAGTTCTTC
>-|TRBV2|TRBJ2-1|few
CASRRDAAGEQFF
TGTGCCAGCAGGAGGGACGCCGCCGGGGAGCAGTTCTTC
>-|TRBV4-3|TRBJ2-5|many
CASSQDRAAEETQYF
TGCGCCAGCAGCCAAGATCGGGCAGCTGAAGAGACCCAGTACTTC
>-|TRBV7-9|TRBJ1-5|few
CASSLAGSNQPQHF
TGTGCCAGCAGCTTAGCAGGGTCCAATCAGCCCCAGCATTTT
>-|TRBV20-1|TRBJ2-4|many
CSARGGSTGIQYF
TGCAGTGCTAGAGGGGGGAGCACCGGCATTCAGTACTTC
>-|TRBV28|TRBJ2-5|-
CASSLPGGTQETQYF
TGTGCCAGCAGCCTTCCCGGGGGAACACAAGAGACCCAGTACTTC
>TRBD1|TRBV9|TRBJ2-5|-
CASSAWDRVQETQYF
TGTGCCAGCAGCGCCTGGGACAGGGTCCAAGAGACCCAGTACTTC
>TRBD2|TRBV9|TRBJ2-3|few
CASSARTSGRIIDTQYF
TGTGCCAGCAGCGCGAGGACTAGCGGGAGAATCATTGATACGCAGTATTTT
>-|TRBV6-2/TRBV6-3|TRBJ1-5|-
CASTLEGTGNQPQHF
TGTGCCAGCACCCTGGAGGGCACAGGGAATCAGCCCCAGCATTTT
>-|TRBV23-1|TRBJ2-7|many
CASSQSIGIPRDPLTYEQYF
TGCGCCAGCAGTCAATCGATTGGGATTCCCAGGGACCCCCTAACCTACGAGCAGTACTTC